This TCR beta chain is drawn from a study of blood T cell repertoires in COVID-19. Overall study: Donors in the United States, Italy and Spain gave samples during acute or convalescent COVID-19.

J was trimmed by 3 bases and V by 8 bases; bases with no gene match: 7. The V gene's germline CDR1 is SNHLY and CDR2 FYNNEI. CDR3 size: 14 residues. Measured with immunoSEQ multiplex PCR; TCRdb has only the in-frame clones, and not every one. The data show 120,000 to 150,000 clones, approximately 88% seen once. Assignments of participants to cohorts depended upon their own reported clinical history. This TCR was recovered from a woman aged 30 to 39 with acute COVID-19. Sequencing was done on a sample of PBMCs or T cells enriched from blood (not recorded which). The V and J genes are TRBV2 and TRBJ2-7; 10 bases agree with TRBD2. The CDR3 DNA reads TGTGCCAGCGGGCTAGCGGGAGTATTCTACGAGCAGTACTTC. This codes for CASGLAGVFYEQYF.